This TCR beta chain was found in a study of blood T cell repertoires in COVID-19. Study-level information: PBMCs, B-cell-depleted T cells, or T cells provided the cDNA or gDNA that made up the material.

The CDR3 is 15 amino acids. Germline V gene lookup returns CDR1 SGHTA and CDR2 FQGNSA. V dropped 2 bases and J dropped 4 bases, with 11 bases sitting between them. Data came from immunoSEQ multiplex PCR; TCRdb stores just in-frame clones and leaves some out. This sample has 65,000 to 85,000 clones, with 80% to 90% found just once. The receptor's source is a woman aged 60-75 years with acute or convalescent COVID-19. Sequencing was carried out using peripheral blood. V and J are TRBV7-2 and TRBJ1-4; TRBD1 might be the D (6 bases). The CDR3 bases are TGTGCCAGCAGCTTATCGGACAGCCGTAATGAAAAACTGTTTTTT. Translated, it gives CASSLSDSRNEKLFF.